The 25 T cell receptor beta chains listed next were all sequenced from one sample in a study of T cell changes during pregnancy in multiple sclerosis. Produced via immunoSEQ multiplex PCR; TCRdb's table is partial and in-frame only. Of about 98,000 clones listed, approximately 90% are singletons. The material sequenced was peripheral blood, taken after pregnancy. The receptors here all came from a female donor in good health, enrolled as a control in a pregnancy study.

With regard to this clone: The sample has other DNA sequences that encode this CDR3 too. The chain employs TRBV28 and TRBJ2-5, with TRBD1 as a possible D gene (5 bases). V was clipped by 5 bases and J by 7 bases, with 14 bases between them. This CDR3 comprises 13 residues. The V gene's germline CDR1 is MDHEN and CDR2 SYDVKM. This CDR3 reads CASSGQGVGTQYF. The CDR3 DNA reads TGTGCCAGCAGTGGACAAGGGGTTGGGACCCAGTACTTC.

The chain is built from TRBV6-1 and TRBJ2-2; TRBD2 matches 9 bases. From germline, CDR1 is MNHNS and CDR2 SASEGT. J gave up 5 bases and V 6 bases, and 7 bases lay outside the gene matches. The CDR3 extends over 15 amino acids. The DNA of the CDR3 is TGTGCCAGCAGGCGGGGTCTAGCGGGGACCGGGGAGCTGTTTTTT. It is translated as CASRRGLAGTGELFF.

The chain joins TRBV6-5 to TRBJ1-1; D is unclear. The germline gives CDR1 MNHEY, CDR2 SVGAGI. V shed 6 bases and J shed 6 bases, with 11 bases lying between them. This CDR3 is 12 amino acids long. The DNA for the CDR3 is TGTGCCAGCAGGGCGGGAACGGCTGAAGCTTTCTTT. It is translated as CASRAGTAEAFF.

V gene TRBV18 combines with J gene TRBJ2-7, with D uncertain. There are 13 residues in the CDR3. In germline, CDR1 is KGHSH, CDR2 LQKENI. Trimming left V 6 bases short and J 1 base short, with 10 bases between. The DNA for the CDR3 is TGTGCCAGCTCCCCCGTGCGGTCCTACGAGCAGTACTTC. This gives the protein CASSPVRSYEQYF. Full variable domain (remainder filled in from reference TRBV18 and TRBJ2-7): NAGVMQNPRHLVRRRGQEARLRCSPMKGHSHVYWYRQLPEEGLKFMVYLQKENIIDESGMPKERFSAEFPKEGPSILRIQQVVRGDSAAYFCASSPVRSYEQYFGPGTRLTVT.

The chain is built from TRBV28 and TRBJ1-5, with unresolved D. Trimming removed 4 bases from V and 2 bases from J, with 15 bases in between. CDR3 size: 16 residues. CDR1 MDHEN and CDR2 SYDVKM come from the germline V gene. For the CDR3, the DNA is TGTGCCAGCAGTTCCGGTCAAAACCTGGGCAATCAGCCCCAGCATTTT. It encodes CASSSGQNLGNQPQHF.

This chain connects TRBV5-1 to TRBJ1-3; weak D call: TRBD1 (6 bases). V was trimmed by 4 bases and J by 4 bases, leaving 12 bases between them. The CDR3 consists of 14 residues. The germline CDR1 and CDR2 sequences are SGHRS and YFSETQ. CDR3 residues: CASSPRTDGNTIYF. Here the CDR3 DNA reads TGCGCCAGCAGCCCGAGGACAGACGGAAACACCATATATTTT.

The J gene is TRBJ2-7, the V gene TRBV15; a possible D gene is TRBD2 (6 bases). Germline loops: CDR1 LNHNV, CDR2 YYDKDF (reference sequence). The CDR3 has 14 amino acids. V lost 8 bases and J 5 bases, leaving 19 bases between the germline ends. Here the CDR3 reads CATSGGPSINEQYF. The CDR3 bases are TGTGCCACCTCCGGAGGGCCCTCGATAAACGAGCAGTACTTC.

This rearrangement joins TRBV15 to TRBJ2-1; TRBD2 might be the D (6 bases). V lost 3 bases, J lost 7 bases, and 22 bases lay in between. Germline-derived CDR1 and CDR2 are LNHNV and YYDKDF (reference sequence). CDR3 length: 17 residues. This CDR3 is CATSRNTGTHLRNEQFF. The CDR3 bases are TGTGCCACCAGCAGGAATACCGGGACTCACTTGAGGAATGAGCAGTTCTTC.

This clone was seen more than once but under ten times. V usage is TRBV15 and J usage is TRBJ2-2; tentatively, D is TRBD2 (6 bases). There are 15 residues in the CDR3. Trimming cost V 8 bases and J 4 bases, with 17 bases left between them. Germline V gene sequence: CDR1 LNHNV, CDR2 YYDKDF (reference sequence). CDR3 sequence (DNA): TGTGCCACCCGCCGTGGGCGGGAAGGCACCGGGGAGCTGTTTTTT. This sequence encodes CATRRGREGTGELFF.

The genes are TRBV19 and TRBJ2-7; the match to TRBD2 covers 10 bases. Germline V gene sequence: CDR1 LNHDA, CDR2 SQIVND (reference sequence). The junction had 17 bases not matched to a gene; V was cut back by 6 bases and J by 6 bases. The CDR3 has 17 residues. The CDR3 nucleotides read TGTGCCAGTAGCCCACCCCTAAGACCGGGACTAGCGATCGAGCAGTACTTC. This gives the protein CASSPPLRPGLAIEQYF.

The chain uses TRBV20-1 and TRBJ2-7, with D tentatively TRBD2 (5 bases). This CDR3 comprises 11 residues. V gave up 3 bases and J gave up 5 bases, with 8 bases separating them. Germline assignment: CDR1 DFQATT and CDR2 SNEGSKA (reference sequence). The CDR3 nucleotides read TGCAGTGCTAGCGGGGTTGACGAGCAGTACTTC. Translating gives CSASGVDEQYF.

This clone was seen once. The genes are TRBV19 and TRBJ2-7, with TRBD2 matching 13 bases. CDR1 is LNHDA, CDR2 SQIVND, per germline (reference sequence). J was trimmed by 7 bases and V by 8 bases; bases with no gene match: 11. The CDR3 consists of 15 residues. CDR3 region: CASAVGLAGVDEQYF. The CDR3 nucleotides are TGTGCCAGTGCAGTAGGACTAGCGGGAGTCGATGAGCAGTACTTC.

V gene TRBV7-6 combines with J gene TRBJ2-2; 7 bases are shared with TRBD2. Germline CDR1 and CDR2: SGHVS and FNYEAQ. Trimming took 0 bases from V and 2 from J; bases not matched to a gene: 9. The CDR3 runs 18 residues. Here the CDR3 DNA reads TGTGCCAGCAGCTTAGCTGTAGGCGGGAGTCCCAACACCGGGGAGCTGTTTTTT. It is translated as CASSLAVGGSPNTGELFF.

The chain recombines TRBV11-2 with TRBJ2-3; 14 positions match TRBD2. Losses at the gene ends were 5 bases for V and 3 bases for J; bases not matched to a gene: 4. Germline assignment: CDR1 SGHAT and CDR2 FQNNGV. The CDR3 is 16 amino acids. The chain's CDR3 is CASSPRTSGGTDTQYF. For the CDR3, the DNA is TGTGCCAGCAGCCCGAGGACTAGCGGGGGGACAGATACGCAGTATTTT.

The chain is built from TRBV6-1 and TRBJ1-2; D is unclear. Germline lookup yields CDR1 MNHNS and CDR2 SASEGT. The CDR3 covers 12 residues. Trimming removed 2 bases from V and 4 bases from J, with 5 bases in between. CDR3 in amino acids: CASSERSYGYTF. In DNA form, the CDR3 reads TGTGCCAGCAGTGAACGCAGCTATGGCTACACCTTC.

This chain connects TRBV6-5 to TRBJ1-6; perhaps TRBD1 as D (5 bases). Trimming left V 0 bases short and J 6 bases short, with 12 bases between. The germline V gene encodes CDR1 MNHEY and CDR2 SVGAGI. The length of the CDR3 is 16 residues. CDR3 amino acids: CASSYSISQVNSPLHF. The CDR3 nucleotides read TGTGCCAGCAGTTACTCGATATCACAGGTTAATTCACCCCTCCACTTT.

The V and J genes are TRBV5-1 and TRBJ2-7, with 10 bases lining up with TRBD2. This CDR3 region has 14 residues. The germline gives CDR1 SGHRS, CDR2 YFSETQ. The V segment lost 3 bases and the J segment 5 bases; nucleotides outside the gene matches: 5. CDR3: CASSWGLAPNEQYF. The CDR3 DNA sequence: TGCGCCAGCAGCTGGGGACTAGCGCCCAACGAGCAGTACTTC.

This rearrangement joins TRBV7-9 to TRBJ2-7, with 11 bases identical to TRBD2. V was clipped by 3 bases and J by 5 bases; unmatched bases: 6. Germline CDR1 SEHNR, CDR2 FQNEAQ (reference sequence). This CDR3 has 15 residues. The CDR3 reads CASSLPSGRPDEQYF. In DNA form, the CDR3 reads TGTGCCAGCAGCTTGCCTAGCGGGAGGCCCGACGAGCAGTACTTC.

The chain carries TRBV30 and TRBJ2-5, with 9 bases lining up with TRBD1. The CDR3 totals 14 residues. Germline lookup yields CDR1 GTSNPN and CDR2 SVGIG (reference sequence). V was pared by 3 bases and J by 5 bases, with 7 bases of the junction left unmatched. CDR3 in amino acids: CAWRRFGQGETQYF. CDR3 nucleotide sequence: TGTGCCTGGAGAAGGTTTGGACAGGGGGAGACCCAGTACTTC.

Note on this clone: One junction end does not reproduce the germline sequence, and a read error may be involved. The V call is TRBV18, the J call TRBJ1-5; no clear D. The CDR3 has 13 amino acids. Germline CDR1 and CDR2: KGHSH and LQKENI. The CDR3 region has the DNA TGTGCCAGCTCACCACGCCTCTATCAACCCCAGCATTTT. Its translation: CASSPRLYQPQHF.

About this clone: One junction end does not reproduce the germline sequence, and a read error may be involved. The chain joins TRBV18 to TRBJ1-2; perhaps TRBD1 as D (5 bases). The CDR3 totals 12 residues. Germline-derived CDR1 and CDR2 are KGHSH and LQKENI. The CDR3 nucleotides are TGTGCCAGCTCACCATTAGTTCGACAGTTCAGCTTC. Amino acids: CASSPLVRQFSF.

The chain carries TRBV5-1 and TRBJ2-5, with TRBD1 matching 11 bases. Germline values: CDR1 SGHRS, CDR2 YFSETQ. Trimming cost V 4 bases and J 4 bases; bases outside gene matches: 3. This CDR3 has 14 residues. The CDR3 DNA reads TGCGCCAGCAGCCCTGGGACAGGGGGAGAGACCCAGTACTTC. This encodes CASSPGTGGETQYF.

This chain uses TRBV6-5 with TRBJ1-1; D perhaps matches TRBD1 (5 bases). V was clipped by 2 bases and J by 4 bases, with 11 bases between them. CDR1 and CDR2 from the germline V gene are MNHEY and SVGAGI. The CDR3 is made up of 14 amino acids. CDR3 sequence reads: CASSYGAGSTEAFF. The CDR3 DNA follows: TGTGCCAGCAGTTACGGAGCAGGGTCCACTGAAGCTTTCTTT.

The rearrangement links TRBV29-1 to TRBJ1-1, with D possibly TRBD1 on 5 matching bases. Germline values: CDR1 SQVTM, CDR2 ANQGSEA. Trimming removed 4 bases at V and 10 bases at J, with 10 bases between. The CDR3 loop spans 10 amino acids. In nucleotides, the CDR3 is TGCAGCGTTGCAGGGTTTGGAGCTTTCTTT. Its protein is CSVAGFGAFF.

The V gene is TRBV5-4, the J gene TRBJ2-7; a possible D gene is TRBD1 (5 bases). There are 14 residues in the CDR3. The germline CDR1 and CDR2 sequences are SGHNT and YYREEE (reference sequence). V lost 0 bases and J lost 3, with 10 bases in between. In DNA form, the CDR3 reads TGTGCCAGCAGCTTGGATGGGGCAGGCTACGAGCAGTACTTC. It encodes CASSLDGAGYEQYF. The full variable domain, in which reference TRBV5-4 and TRBJ2-7 provide the parts outside the CDR3, is ETGVTQSPTHLIKTRGQQVTLRCSSQSGHNTVSWYQQALGQGPQFIFQYYREEENGRGNFPPRFSGLQFPNYSSELNVNALELDDSALYLCASSLDGAGYEQYFGPGTRLTVT.